Here is one TCR beta chain with its context. This sample was taken from a study of T cell changes during pregnancy in multiple sclerosis. Some clones are missing from TCRdb's copy, which holds only in-frame ones; the method was immunoSEQ multiplex PCR. The repertoire holds 100,000 or so clones, with around 93% as singletons. V trimming: 6 bases; J trimming: 4 bases; junction bases outside the gene matches: 8. CDR3 length: 14 amino acids. CDR1 MNHEY and CDR2 SMNVEV come from the germline V gene (reference sequence). The chain carries TRBV27 and TRBJ2-7; 8 bases agree with TRBD1. Sequencing used peripheral blood, obtained before pregnancy. This sequence was found in a female donor with multiple sclerosis, enrolled in a pregnancy study. CDR3 residues: CASSPRTGSYEQYF. The CDR3 DNA sequence: TGTGCCAGCAGCCCGAGGACAGGGTCTTACGAGCAGTACTTC.